This entry features one TCR beta chain sequence. The same CDR3 arises from other DNA sequences in this sample as well. This sample is part of a study of blood T cell repertoires in COVID-19. Overall study: Both acute and convalescent COVID-19 samples were obtained from the United States, Italy and Spain. T cells, B-cell-depleted T cells, or PBMCs provided the cDNA or gDNA that served as material.

With 6 bases clipped from V and 5 bases from J, the junction kept 4 bases outside the gene matches. Germline loops: CDR1 LNHDA, CDR2 SQIVND (reference sequence). The CDR3 has 13 amino acids. In the original analysis: Amplification with reference gene primers provided the estimates of nucleated cell counts. TCRdb's copy holds only in-frame clones and misses some; the assay was immunoSEQ multiplex PCR. V and J calls and clone size are as listed in that table; D and trimming were resolved from the DNA. Of about 240,000 clones in the sample, under 85% were seen once. This chain connects TRBV19 to TRBJ1-2; 9 nucleotides line up with TRBD1. The sequencing sample was made of peripheral blood. This clonotype was sampled from a man aged 25-40 years who had recovered from COVID-19. The CDR3 region has the DNA TGTGCCAGTAGCCCGGGACAGGGATATGGCTACACCTTC. This codes for CASSPGQGYGYTF.